The 27 T cell receptor beta chains reported below all come from one sample, sequenced in a study of early T cells in non-severe SARS-CoV-2 infection (dated by TCRdb to about 2021). Library preparation used 5' RACE. TCRdb names NextSeq 500 as the instrument used. The raw public reads went through TCRdb reprocessing: fastp at Q25, MiXCR clone calling, in-frame beta chains kept. Identical CDR3 protein sequences are pooled into one entry, listed with their most common genes and DNA. For this sample the table gives under 90,000 distinct CDR3 sequences, of which roughly 13% were detected only once. In total, the top ten clones hold approximately 5.7% of the sample. What was sequenced was whole blood. The origin of the receptors is an adult who was a healthcare worker with PCR-confirmed SARS-CoV-2 infection or an uninfected control (not recorded which).

J is TRBJ1-4 and V is TRBV19; 11 positions agree with TRBD1. After removal of 8 bases from V and 0 bases from J, the junction contained 2 bases not matched to a gene. CDR1 is LNHDA and CDR2 is SQIVND in the germline V gene (reference sequence). The CDR3 contains 15 residues. The CDR3 here is CASQGQGATNEKLFF. CDR3 DNA sequence: TGTGCCAGTCAGGGACAGGGGGCAACTAATGAAAAACTGTTTTTT.

In this sample, this clonotype turned up a few times. This sequence joins TRBV7-2 and TRBJ2-3; D is unresolved. Trimming removed 2 bases from V and 0 bases from J, with 15 bases in between. Per germline, CDR1 SGHTA and CDR2 FQGNSA. CDR3 length equals 17 residues. The CDR3 region is CASSLKLTLRSTDTQYF. The CDR3, as DNA: TGTGCCAGCAGCTTAAAACTGACCCTACGGAGCACAGATACGCAGTATTTT.

This clonotype was recorded many times. The rearrangement joins TRBV7-2 to TRBJ2-5, with 10 bases that match TRBD1. Germline assignment: CDR1 SGHTA and CDR2 FQGNSA. V was clipped by 4 bases and J by 4 bases; unmatched bases: 6. This CDR3 has 15 residues. The DNA of the CDR3 is TGTGCCAGCAGCTCCCGACAGGGGGCTGGAGAGACCCAGTACTTC. Protein product: CASSSRQGAGETQYF.

In its sample, this clonotype was seen many times. This chain uses TRBV18 with TRBJ1-1, with no clear D. V was cut by 2 bases and J by 0 bases, with 4 bases left in between. Germline lookup yields CDR1 KGHSH and CDR2 LQKENI. This CDR3 is 13 amino acids long. Here the CDR3 DNA reads TGTGCCAGCTCACCAGCTATGAACACTGAAGCTTTCTTT. Amino acid sequence: CASSPAMNTEAFF.

Ten or more counts support this clonotype. The chain links TRBV4-2 to TRBJ2-1; 15 nucleotides line up with TRBD2. Losses at the gene ends were 4 bases for V and 8 bases for J; bases not matched to a gene: 6. Germline CDR1 and CDR2: LGHNA and YNFKEQ. CDR3 length: 16 residues. DNA for the CDR3: TGTGCCAGCAGCCTCGGACTAGCGGGGGGGCCCTATGAGCAGTTCTTC. Its protein product is CASSLGLAGGPYEQFF.

The chain uses TRBV12-3 or TRBV12-4 and TRBJ2-1; D is uncertain. Between the trimmed V and J ends, which lost 6 bases and 4 bases, there was a span of 7 bases. This CDR3 contains 12 residues. CDR3 in amino acids: CASRFLYNEQFF. DNA for the CDR3: TGTGCCAGCAGATTTTTGTACAATGAGCAGTTCTTC.

The CDR3 DNA follows: TGTGCCACCAGTCCCCCGCCTAGCGGTAACAATGAGCAGTTCTTC. Encoded protein: CATSPPPSGNNEQFF. The chain combines TRBV24-1 with TRBJ2-1; 7 bases map to TRBD2. Germline loops: CDR1 KGHDR, CDR2 SFDVKD. The V and J ends lost 6 bases and 5 bases, in that order; junction bases with no gene match: 9. The CDR3 has 15 amino acids.

This clonotype was picked up many times. The CDR3 is CASSPRDRALLRGYTF. In DNA, the CDR3 is TGTGCCAGCAGTCCCCGGGACAGGGCCCTTTTGCGCGGCTACACCTTC. This sequence joins TRBV6-2 or TRBV6-3 and TRBJ1-2; 9 bases match TRBD1. Losses at the gene ends were 5 bases for V and 8 bases for J; bases not matched to a gene: 15. CDR3 length: 16 residues. Germline CDR1 reads MNHEY; CDR2 reads SVGEGT.

This chain uses TRBV7-3 with TRBJ2-1; 8 bases match TRBD2. Germline V gene data show CDR1 as SGHTA and CDR2 as FQGTGA. The CDR3 loop spans 15 amino acids. Trimming took 5 bases from V and 3 from J; bases not matched to a gene: 6. CDR3 coding DNA: TGTGCCAGCAGCGTCGGGACTAGTAACTACAATGAGCAGTTCTTC. Protein sequence: CASSVGTSNYNEQFF.

This clonotype showed up just a few times. The chain links TRBV28 to TRBJ2-7; D is possibly TRBD1 (5 bases). CDR3 length: 10 residues. Trimming cost V 6 bases and J 7 bases, with 7 bases left between them. Germline CDR1 and CDR2: MDHEN and SYDVKM. CDR3 protein: CASSRAEQYF. CDR3 bases: TGTGCCAGCAGCAGGGCGGAGCAGTACTTC.

This sequence joins TRBV11-2 and TRBJ2-7; 7 nucleotides align to TRBD2. The V and J ends lost 3 bases and 5 bases, in that order; junction bases with no gene match: 10. Germline lookup yields CDR1 SGHAT and CDR2 FQNNGV. The CDR3 length is 15 residues. Here the CDR3 DNA reads TGTGCCAGCAGCTTGGAGCGGGGTCCCCCCCACGAGCAGTACTTC. It codes for CASSLERGPPHEQYF.

This clonotype appeared a few times. The CDR3 reads CASSQEGEGQPQHF. The CDR3 nucleotides are TGTGCCAGCAGCCAAGAGGGAGAGGGGCAGCCCCAGCATTTT. This chain joins TRBV3-1 and TRBJ1-5; a weak D match, TRBD1 (5 bases). Germline V gene data show CDR1 as LGHDT and CDR2 as YNNKEL (reference sequence). Between the trimmed V and J ends, which lost 0 bases and 7 bases, there was a span of 10 bases. The CDR3 spans 14 residues.

The chain employs TRBV2 and TRBJ2-3, with a weak D call TRBD2 (6 bases). The V end was cut by 4 bases, the J end by 7 bases, with 21 bases between. This CDR3 region has 16 residues. The V gene's germline CDR1 is SNHLY and CDR2 FYNNEI. Written as DNA, the CDR3 is TGTGCCAGCAGTGGGGGGACTGAGATACTAACGAATACGCAGTATTTT. This codes for CASSGGTEILTNTQYF.

V and J are TRBV5-1 and TRBJ2-3; TRBD2 agrees at 13 bases. With 3 bases clipped from V and 1 base from J, the junction kept 2 bases outside the gene matches. This CDR3 spans 16 amino acids. Looked up from germline, CDR1 is SGHRS and CDR2 is YFSETQ. DNA of the CDR3: TGCGCCAGCAGCTCCGGGACTAGCGGGGGCACAGATACGCAGTATTTT. Its protein is CASSSGTSGGTDTQYF.

This clonotype was recorded a few times. The rearrangement links TRBV5-1 to TRBJ2-1, with a weak D call TRBD2 (5 bases). This CDR3 is built from 14 residues. From germline, CDR1 is SGHRS and CDR2 YFSETQ. V shed 2 bases and J shed 5 bases, with 11 bases lying between them. For the CDR3, the DNA is TGCGCCAGCAGCTTACTAGGCTTGAACAATGAGCAGTTCTTC. It encodes CASSLLGLNNEQFF.

This clonotype was observed a few times. The chain employs TRBV9 and TRBJ1-1, with D hard to call. The CDR3 extends over 13 amino acids. Per the germline V gene, CDR1 is SGDLS and CDR2 is YYNGEE. V was pared by 4 bases and J by 1 base, with 8 bases between. The CDR3 region is CASSSMANTEAFF. The DNA for the CDR3 is TGTGCCAGCAGCTCCATGGCGAACACTGAAGCTTTCTTT.

This CDR3 reads CATSDTKSSRTQYF. The CDR3 DNA reads as TGTGCCACCAGTGATACTAAAAGTTCGCGGACGCAGTATTTT. This chain uses TRBV24-1 with TRBJ2-3; the D is unclear. The germline V gene encodes CDR1 KGHDR and CDR2 SFDVKD. The CDR3 runs 14 residues. Trimming shortened V by 3 bases and J by 9 bases, and 15 bases separated the two germline ends.

This clonotype was observed a few times. The chain recombines TRBV11-3 with TRBJ1-6; 9 nucleotides match TRBD1. With V trimmed by 4 bases and J by 15 bases, 4 bases remained unmatched. Germline CDR1 reads SGHNT; CDR2 reads YENEEA. This CDR3 comprises 12 residues. The CDR3 nucleotides read TGTGCCAGCAGCTCCCGGACAGGGGTCCTCCACTTT. Its translation is CASSSRTGVLHF.

This clonotype was counted between two and nine times. The chain carries TRBV28 and TRBJ2-1, with TRBD2 matching over 7 bases. The CDR3 runs 16 residues. Looked up from germline, CDR1 is MDHEN and CDR2 is SYDVKM. V lost 5 bases to trimming and J lost 1 base; unmatched junction nucleotides: 8. The CDR3 DNA is TGTGCCAGCAGTGATACGGGACTAACGTCCTACAATGAGCAGTTCTTC. Translated: CASSDTGLTSYNEQFF. The whole variable domain, filled in from reference TRBV28 and TRBJ2-1, reads DVKVTQSSRYLVKRTGEKVFLECVQDMDHENMFWYRQDPGLGLRLIYFSYDVKMKEKGDIPEGYSVSREKKERFSLILESASTNQTSMYLCASSDTGLTSYNEQFFGPGTRLTVL.

The rearrangement uses TRBV11-2 and TRBJ2-2; 7 bases agree with TRBD2. Germline V gene data show CDR1 as SGHAT and CDR2 as FQNNGV. There are 16 residues in the CDR3. With 5 bases clipped from V and 1 base from J, the junction kept 7 bases outside the gene matches. CDR3 region: CASSPLRGRNTGELFF. In DNA form, the CDR3 reads TGTGCCAGCAGCCCTCTGCGGGGGAGGAACACCGGGGAGCTGTTTTTT.

In this sample, this clonotype turned up a few times. The chain couples TRBV28 to TRBJ2-7, with 12 bases aligning to TRBD1. The CDR3 is made up of 15 amino acids. Looked up from germline, CDR1 is MDHEN and CDR2 is SYDVKM. The V segment lost 4 bases and the J segment 5 bases; nucleotides outside the gene matches: 6. CDR3 in amino acids: CASSSSGTGGDEQYF. The CDR3 region has the DNA TGTGCCAGCAGTTCAAGCGGGACAGGGGGCGACGAGCAGTACTTC.

This clonotype has at least ten counts. The chain recombines TRBV7-2 with TRBJ1-3, with D possibly TRBD1 on 5 matching bases. Trimming took off 1 base at V and 0 bases at J, with 13 bases between the two ends. The CDR3 contains 17 residues. Germline V gene sequence: CDR1 SGHTA, CDR2 FQGNSA. The CDR3 is CASSLGLGTASGNTIYF. In DNA form, the CDR3 reads TGTGCCAGCAGCTTAGGATTGGGGACGGCCTCTGGAAACACCATATATTTT.

The gene calls are TRBV20-1 and TRBJ2-2; TRBD2 might be the D (6 bases). CDR1 and CDR2 (germline): DFQATT, SNEGSKA (reference sequence). Trimming shortened V by 1 base and J by 0 bases, and 9 bases separated the two germline ends. This CDR3 has 15 amino acids. Here the CDR3 DNA reads TGCAGTGCTAGAGCTAGCGTCGCGAACACCGGGGAGCTGTTTTTT. Protein sequence: CSARASVANTGELFF.

CDR3 coding DNA: TGTGCCAGCAGCTCCGGACTCCTCACTGAAGCTTTCTTT. It encodes CASSSGLLTEAFF. V usage is TRBV7-3 and J usage is TRBJ1-1; D is uncertain. Deletions cut 4 bases from V and 4 bases from J, with 10 bases between. The CDR3 is 13 residues long. Per the germline V gene, CDR1 is SGHTA and CDR2 is FQGTGA.

This clonotype has just a few counts. The chain carries TRBV7-2 and TRBJ2-3, with 14 bases identical to TRBD2. Trimming cost V 5 bases and J 0 bases; bases outside gene matches: 7. The CDR3 extends over 18 amino acids. CDR1 and CDR2 (germline): SGHTA, FQGNSA. The CDR3 sequence: CASSLGLAGGPSTDTQYF. CDR3 bases: TGTGCCAGCAGCCTTGGACTAGCGGGGGGACCAAGCACAGATACGCAGTATTTT. Filled out from reference TRBV7-2 and TRBJ2-3, the complete variable domain reads GAGVSQSPSNKVTEKGKDVELRCDPISGHTALYWYRQSLGQGLEFLIYFQGNSAPDKSGLPSDRFSAERTGGSVSTLTIQRTQQEDSAVYLCASSLGLAGGPSTDTQYFGPGTRLTVL.

Many counts were recorded for this clonotype. The rearrangement links TRBV6-5 to TRBJ1-1; D unresolved. Trimming shortened V by 2 bases and J by 0 bases, and 4 bases separated the two germline ends. The CDR3 loop spans 13 amino acids. The V gene's germline CDR1 is MNHEY and CDR2 SVGAGI. The CDR3 spells CASSYSMNTEAFF. In DNA, the CDR3 is TGTGCCAGCAGTTACAGCATGAACACTGAAGCTTTCTTT.

This clonotype was found a few times. The J gene is TRBJ2-7, the V gene TRBV2; D is ambiguous. Trimming stripped 1 base from V and 3 bases from J, with 13 bases between. Germline V gives CDR1 SNHLY, CDR2 FYNNEI. The CDR3 extends over 15 amino acids. The CDR3 sequence is CASSEGRAQGYEQYF. The DNA for the CDR3 is TGTGCCAGCAGTGAAGGGAGAGCCCAAGGCTACGAGCAGTACTTC. Filled out from reference TRBV2 and TRBJ2-7, the complete variable domain reads EPEVTQTPSHQVTQMGQEVILRCVPISNHLYFYWYRQILGQKVEFLVSFYNNEISEKSEIFDDQFSVERPDGSNFTLKIRSTKLEDSAMYFCASSEGRAQGYEQYFGPGTRLTVT.